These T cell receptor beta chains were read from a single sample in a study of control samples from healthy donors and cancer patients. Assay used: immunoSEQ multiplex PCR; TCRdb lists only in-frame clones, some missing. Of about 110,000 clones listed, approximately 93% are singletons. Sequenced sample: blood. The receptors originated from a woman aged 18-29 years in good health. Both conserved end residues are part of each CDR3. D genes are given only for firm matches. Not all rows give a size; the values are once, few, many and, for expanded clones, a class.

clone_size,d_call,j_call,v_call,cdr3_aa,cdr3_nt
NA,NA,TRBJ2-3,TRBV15,CATRQVSTDTQYF,TGTGCCACGCGACAGGTTAGCACAGATACGCAGTATTTT
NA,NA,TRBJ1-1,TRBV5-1,CASSLEAANTEAFF,TGCGCCAGCAGCTTGGAAGCGGCGAACACTGAAGCTTTCTTT
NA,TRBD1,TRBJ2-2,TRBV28,CASFLTSRGLVSGELFF,TGTGCCAGCTTCCTTACCTCCAGGGGGCTTGTTTCCGGGGAGCTGTTTTTT
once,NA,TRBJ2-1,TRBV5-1,CASSPPTRNEQFF,TGCGCCAGCAGCCCACCAACGAGGAATGAGCAGTTCTTC
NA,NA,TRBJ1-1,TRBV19,CACSQFLNTEAFF,TGTGCCTGCTCACAGTTCTTGAACACTGAAGCTTTCTTT
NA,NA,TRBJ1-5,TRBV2,CASLREANSQPQHF,TGTGCCAGTCTTAGGGAAGCAAACAGTCAGCCCCAGCATTTT
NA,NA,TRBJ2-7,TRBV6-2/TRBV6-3,CASSRTTYSYEQYF,TGTGCCAGCAGTCGGACTACCTACTCCTACGAGCAGTACTTC
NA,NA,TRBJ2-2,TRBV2,CASKKVENTGELFF,TGTGCCAGCAAAAAAGTTGAGAACACCGGGGAGCTGTTTTTT
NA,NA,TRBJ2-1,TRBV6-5,CASSYDAGPTYNEQFF,TGTGCCAGCAGTTACGACGCGGGACCTACCTACAATGAGCAGTTCTTC
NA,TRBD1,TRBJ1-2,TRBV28,CASSLLGLPVGQGYGYTF,TGTGCCAGCAGTTTACTCGGCTTGCCCGTCGGACAGGGCTATGGCTACACCTTC
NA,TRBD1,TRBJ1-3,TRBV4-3,CASSPGTGDGNTIYF,TGCGCCAGCAGCCCCGGGACAGGGGACGGAAACACCATATATTTT
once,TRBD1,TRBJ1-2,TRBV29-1,CSVSPTGDDGYTF,TGCAGCGTTTCACCTACAGGGGACGATGGCTACACCTTC
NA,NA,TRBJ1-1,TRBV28,CASSPLTKTGAEAFF,TGTGCCAGCAGTCCACTGACCAAAACCGGTGCTGAAGCTTTCTTT
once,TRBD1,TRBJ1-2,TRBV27,CASSLYTGGLYGYTF,TGTGCCAGCAGTTTATACACAGGGGGCCTCTATGGCTACACCTTC
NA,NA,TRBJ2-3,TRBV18,CASSPSLSSTDTQYF,TGTGCCAGCTCACCAAGTCTATCTAGCACAGATACGCAGTATTTT
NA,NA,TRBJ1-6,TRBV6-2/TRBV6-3,CASSYGGSSYNSPLHF,TGTGCCAGCAGTTATGGCGGGAGCTCCTATAATTCACCCCTCCACTTT
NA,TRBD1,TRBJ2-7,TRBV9,CASSVSDRSYEQYF,TGTGCCAGCAGCGTCTCGGACAGGTCCTACGAGCAGTACTTC
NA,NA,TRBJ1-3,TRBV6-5,CASKPPIASGNTIYF,TGTGCCAGCAAACCCCCGATCGCCAGTGGAAACACCATATATTTT
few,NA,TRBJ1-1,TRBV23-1,CASSQASGSDTEAFF,TGCGCCAGCAGTCAAGCCTCAGGGTCTGACACTGAAGCTTTCTTT
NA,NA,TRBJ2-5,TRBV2,CASSVTRIETQYF,TGTGCCAGCAGCGTTACTAGGATAGAGACCCAGTACTTC
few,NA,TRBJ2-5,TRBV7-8,CASSPVGGRGWGGQYF,TGTGCCAGCAGTCCAGTTGGGGGTAGGGGGTGGGGAGGCCAGTACTTC
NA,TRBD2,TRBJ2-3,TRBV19,CASSIVAGRGADTQYF,TGTGCCAGTAGTATAGTAGCCGGGAGGGGAGCAGATACGCAGTATTTT
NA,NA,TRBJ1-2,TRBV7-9,CASSRYTF,TGTGCCAGCAGCCGCTACACCTTC
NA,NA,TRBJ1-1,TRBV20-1,CSARRNTEAFF,TGCAGTGCTAGAAGGAACACTGAAGCTTTCTTT
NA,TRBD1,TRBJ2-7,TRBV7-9,CASSLFPSDRETEQYF,TGTGCCAGCAGCTTATTCCCATCGGACAGGGAAACCGAGCAGTACTTC
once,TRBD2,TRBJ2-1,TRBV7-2,CASTLGGGERGRNEQFF,TGTGCCAGCACCCTTGGCGGGGGTGAGCGGGGCCGCAATGAGCAGTTCTTC
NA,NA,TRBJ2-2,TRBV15,CATRWGFTGELFF,TGTGCCACCCGGTGGGGGTTTACCGGGGAGCTGTTTTTT
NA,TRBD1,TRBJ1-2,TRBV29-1,CSVVDRGANYGYTF,TGCAGCGTTGTAGACAGGGGTGCTAACTATGGCTACACCTTC
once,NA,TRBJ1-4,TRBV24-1,CATSDPGGADEKLFF,TGTGCCACCAGTGATCCGGGGGGCGCGGATGAAAAACTGTTTTTT